Many counts were recorded for the clone carrying this T cell receptor beta chain. Its antigen remains unknown. The sample providers were healthy Caucasian people from Russia, aged about 6 to 90. PBMCs were isolated at a quantity of at least 7 million per sample. PCR was performed a second time for about 7 to 12 cycles using a sample-barcoded 5' primer and a J-beta primer mix. TCRdb re-called the 5' RACE reads with MiXCR, one entry per CDR3 protein. The top ten clones hold under 20% of a sample with over a million distinct CDR3 sequences, 40% to 50% of them seen once. The data belong to a study of blood T cells in healthy people across ages. Notes on the study in general: Diversity estimates from one million T cells were considered underestimates. As age increased, TCR beta diversity per million T cells fell in a roughly linear fashion.

The CDR3 is 12 residues long. The germline V gene has CDR1 SQVTM and CDR2 ANQGSEA. The trim removed 3 bases at V and 1 base at J, leaving 0 bases unmatched. Material for sequencing was blood. The gene calls are TRBV29-1 and TRBJ2-7, with TRBD1 matching over 7 bases. This TCR derives from a woman between 55 and 75 years old in good health. This CDR3 is CSVEDRSYEQYF. The CDR3 DNA sequence: TGCAGCGTTGAGGACAGGTCCTACGAGCAGTACTTC.